This T cell receptor beta chain derives from a study of regulatory dendritic cells for organ transplantation. Study results and limitations: Memory CD8+ T cells were the most oligoclonal; naive cells were highly diverse.

The CDR3 length is 14 residues. Germline loops: CDR1 KGHSH, CDR2 LQKENI. V lost 0 bases and J lost 8, with 13 bases in between. Details on this clone: Its antigen remains unidentified.

Sequencing was performed with immunoSEQ multiplex PCR; in TCRdb, only in-frame clones are kept and a portion is missing. The data hold 34,000 or so clones, with about 88% observed a single time. CD4+ or CD8+ T cells were sorted as naive CD45RA+ or memory CD45RO+. The genes are TRBV18 and TRBJ1-1, with D unresolved. The TCR originated in a human donor in good health. The specimen sequenced was naive CD4+ T cells from blood. This sample's subset: CD45RA+ naive T cells. The CDR3 region has the DNA TGTGCCAGCTCACCACCGTTTTGGACCGCCGAAGCTTTCTTT. Translated, it gives CASSPPFWTAEAFF.